This T cell receptor beta chain was documented in a study of cytomegalovirus exposure and HLA in healthy donors (TCRdb year 2017). At the level of the whole study: According to an earlier analysis of around 600 of the donors, some 180 million T cells yielded roughly 110 million unique TCR beta sequences and about 280 Gb of sequence data. Around 320 gigabases of sequencing data and tens of millions of unique TCR sequences were included in an early release covering 550 to 650 HLA-typed donors. The genetic ancestry cluster associated with self-reported Caucasian donors included 80% to 90% of the roughly 410 genotyped donors. The study aimed to test whether cataloging public T cell receptors could reveal signatures of past pathogen exposure. The study profiled the T cell repertoires of under 850 subjects by immunosequencing and related them to cytomegalovirus serostatus. Besides the first cohort of roughly 640 subjects, a separate validation cohort made up of 120 different subjects was used. To predict cytomegalovirus infection status, the study combined high-throughput TCR immunosequencing, statistical association of individual TCRs with disease status, and machine learning. A later analysis re-examined previously published TCR beta repertoires from roughly 720 donors and added high-resolution HLA genotyping to investigate patterns of TCR occurrence. The later analysis used no new phenotypic data to find candidate immune exposures, relying instead on TCR beta sequences and their occurrence across donors. To decide whether each TCR beta V gene segment behaved as functional or pseudogenic, an earlier analysis of nearly 600 of the donors relied on high-throughput TCR beta sequencing. Alongside the repertoire data, information on donor age, sex, ethnicity and CMV serostatus was compiled. A later genetic analysis took genome-wide SNP genotypes for 398 of the 666 donors and used that subset as a discovery cohort. All discovery cohort repertoires had been generated on a single sequencing platform. Both class I and class II loci were covered by HLA typing, at four-digit resolution. The number of donors typed differed by locus, with about 629-630 for A, B, C, DRB1 and DQB1, approximately 500 for DQA1, over 600 for DPA1, and around 460 for DPB1. A handful of DR-DQ haplotypes were handled as single units for association and clustering because linkage in the cohort was strong. Across under 500 genotyped donors of the cohort, an average of approximately 240,000 unique TCR beta nucleotide sequences per donor were sequenced, and roughly 18% of those sequences were non-productive.

The receptor library was made with the immunoSEQ multiplex PCR assay. For the multiplex PCR, a mixture combining 60 forward primers for TCR Vbeta segments and 13 reverse primers for TCR Jbeta segments was used. The CDR3 region of rearranged TCR beta genes was amplified from genomic DNA by a multiplex PCR assay. The Illumina HiSeq System was used to sequence the amplified TCR beta libraries as 87-base-pair reads. From the authors' description of their analysis: Across the 670 or so repertoires, a later analysis counted approximately 75 million unique TCR beta chains, about 10 million of which were shared by at least two donors. Raw reads were error-corrected and collapsed into unique sequences by a nearest-neighbor algorithm in which closely related sequences were merged to remove PCR and sequencing errors. To assign V, D and J gene segments, CDR3 sequences were aligned to IMGT reference sequences. For a sequence to be retained, a match of at least six nucleotides to both a V gene segment and a J gene segment was required. A rearrangement counted as productive if the CDR3 had no stop codons and remained in frame with V and J, and every other rearrangement counted as non-productive. CDR3 was defined by IMGT convention, running from the second conserved V-encoded cysteine to the conserved J-encoded phenylalanine. The earlier analysis of about 590 of the donors excluded sequences that lacked an unambiguous match to a single V gene segment. An earlier analysis of 450 to 650 of the donors called V segments functional above 56.7% productive rearrangements and segregating when the between-donor standard deviation exceeded 5%. A statistical classification framework was developed to diagnose cytomegalovirus status using the catalog of TCR beta chain sequences. A later analysis assigned V and J genes by comparing TCR nucleotide sequences with IMGT/GENE-DB human TR gene sequences. Using the TCRdist pipeline, a later analysis assigned CDR3 sequences along with most-parsimonious VDJ recombination scenarios. In a later analysis, every TCR beta chain was defined by the combination of its CDR3 amino acid sequence and its V-gene family, and reads without a unique V-gene family were dropped. A later analysis removed over 500 highly shared, low-generation-probability nucleotide sequences to deal with suspected cross-contamination and a sequencing artifact. A later analysis calculated a clonal expansion index for each public chain from normalized within-repertoire ranks of inferred template counts. In a later analysis, generation probabilities were computed using a VDJ recombination model fitted to out-of-frame rearrangements, and the results were checked against IGoR. A later analysis scored TCR-TCR, TCR-HLA and TCR-CMV co-occurrence with hypergeometric tests, applying a repertoire-size bias correction to TCR pairs. A later analysis estimated false discovery rates by permuting HLA or CMV assignments 20 times. In a later analysis, co-occurring TCRs were grouped using DBSCAN, and TCRdist sequence similarity was added for clustering within HLA-allele-positive subsets. Repertoires with fewer than 30,000 or more than 120,000 public chains, plus five repertoires with anomalous nucleotide sharing, were excluded from co-occurrence clustering. TCRdb retrieved this table from immuneACCESS and kept in-frame rearrangements only. Not all clones are present; in checked studies, unresolved V genes account for under half, and no reason is known for the remainder. V and J calls and clone size come straight from that table; D and trimming were deduced from the DNA. The sample table shows approximately 90,000 clones, and 85% are seen once. In total, the top ten clones hold 7.4% of the sample.

The germline V gene sets CDR1 to MGHRA and CDR2 to YSYEKL. From cysteine to phenylalanine, the CDR3 is 19 amino acids long. Of all the DNA, just the CDR3 is kept, 57 bases in frame from base 1. At the junction V is shortened by 0 bases and J by 3 bases; bases outside the gene matches: 16. The investigation overall reported the following: Specific HLA alleles were associated with over 15,000 TCR beta sequences at a false discovery rate of 0.05 in a later analysis. Compared with equally common non-associated chains, HLA-associated TCR beta chains in a later analysis were more clonally expanded and had lower generation probabilities. An earlier analysis of approximately 540 of the donors showed that most TCR beta V segments appeared in productive rearrangements either about 87% or about 30% of the time, which broadly matched IMGT annotations. HLA typing was unavailable for some donors at each locus, so association tests used only the typed subset. Linkage disequilibrium might explain the correlated functional status among segregating V segments, but an unknown experimental factor could not be excluded. Only TCR beta chains were sequenced in this cohort, and the absence of alpha or paired-chain data limited detectable features. In the study, some 160 TCR beta chains were listed as associated with cytomegalovirus. When HLA alleles, especially DR and DQ, strongly co-occurred, attributing TCR associations to individual alleles was difficult. Sequencing depth was assumed to be roughly uniform across donors in the presence/absence analyses, though that assumption may not hold. A later analysis reported that several top co-occurrence clusters appeared linked to parvovirus B19, influenza, CMV and Epstein-Barr virus. Some IMGT-functional V segments, including TRBV6-2 and TRBV6-3, could not be told apart with the 87-base-pair reads, so those segments were excluded. Because counts were too low, around 18 rarely observed V segments, including chromosome 9 orphons, were left out of the earlier analysis of about 620 of the donors. According to a later analysis, TCR association rates differed among HLA loci, with DRB1 alleles showing the most associated TCRs and HLA-C alleles showing the fewest. For the cohort, immune exposure information was limited to CMV serostatus. The authors suggested that the approach could potentially be extended to other disease states and immunological phenotypes. A group of highly shared sequence variants was considered likely to be a technical artifact of the sequencing pipeline. A further reported finding was that TCR beta sequences accurately predicted the HLA-A and HLA-B alleles for most subjects in the first cohort. A later analysis found that most CMV-associated TCR beta chains appeared HLA-restricted, with HLA associations seemingly driven largely by CMV exposure. Across donors, most TCR sequences were observed very rarely, whereas some public TCRs were present in many individuals. V-gene and J-gene trimming of TCR beta chains was associated with a missense DCLRE1C variant in a later genetic analysis, and the association was replicated in an independent cohort. According to a later genetic analysis, donors in an Asian-associated ancestry cluster had fewer N-insertions in productive TCRs than the approximately 700-donor mean. Three of the identified cytomegalovirus-associated TCR beta chains were confirmed in vitro to be specific for cytomegalovirus antigens. Cytomegalovirus status was reported to be diagnosed by the classifier with high specificity and sensitivity in both the original and validation cohorts.

As for this clone: Its antigen target is currently unknown. No base-level quality is on record; no much larger clone is a single base apart.

The cohort comprised fewer than 700 healthy bone marrow donors. Cohort members were all nominally healthy when sampled, although unrecorded immune exposures were likely present. The donor was CMV seropositive and was included in the group of some 290 seropositive cohort members. A peripheral blood sample was collected from each donor, and TCR beta sequencing was performed on peripheral blood mononuclear cells. Genomic DNA was extracted from the blood cell samples with the Qiagen DNeasy Blood Extraction Kit. The origin of this receptor is a man aged 35-49 years in good health and CMV-seropositive. The chain uses TRBV4-1 and TRBJ2-7, and 8 junctional nucleotides match TRBD1. What was sequenced was PBMCs. The CDR3 corresponds to CASSQDRNYLPGQVYEQYF. The base sequence is TGCGCCAGCAGCCAAGATCGAAACTATCTCCCGGGACAGGTCTACGAGCAGTACTTC.